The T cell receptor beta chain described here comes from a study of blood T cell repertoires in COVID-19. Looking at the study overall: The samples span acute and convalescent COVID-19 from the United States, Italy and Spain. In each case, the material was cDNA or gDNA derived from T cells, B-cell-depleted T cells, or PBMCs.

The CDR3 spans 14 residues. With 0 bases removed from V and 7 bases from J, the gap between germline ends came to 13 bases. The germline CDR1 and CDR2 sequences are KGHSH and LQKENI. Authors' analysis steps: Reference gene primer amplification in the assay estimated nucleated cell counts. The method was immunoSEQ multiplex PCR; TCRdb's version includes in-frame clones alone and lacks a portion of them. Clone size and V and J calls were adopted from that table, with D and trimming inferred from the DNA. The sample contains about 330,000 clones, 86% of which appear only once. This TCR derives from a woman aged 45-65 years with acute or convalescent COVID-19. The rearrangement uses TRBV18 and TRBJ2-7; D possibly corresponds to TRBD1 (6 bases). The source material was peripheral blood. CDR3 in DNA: TGTGCCAGCTCACCACCCAACAGGGCGCGTGAGCAGTACTTC. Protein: CASSPPNRAREQYF.